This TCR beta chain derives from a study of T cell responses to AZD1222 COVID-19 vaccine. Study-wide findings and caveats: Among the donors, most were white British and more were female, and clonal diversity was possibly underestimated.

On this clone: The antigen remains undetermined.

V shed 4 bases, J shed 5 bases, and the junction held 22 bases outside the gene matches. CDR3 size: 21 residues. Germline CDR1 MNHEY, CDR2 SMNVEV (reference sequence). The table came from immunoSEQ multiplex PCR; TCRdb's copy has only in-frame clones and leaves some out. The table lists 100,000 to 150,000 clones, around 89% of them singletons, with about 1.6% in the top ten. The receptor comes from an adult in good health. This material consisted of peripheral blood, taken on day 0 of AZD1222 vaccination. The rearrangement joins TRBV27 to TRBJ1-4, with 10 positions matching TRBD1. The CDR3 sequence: CASSSITWTGGKGNPNEKLFF. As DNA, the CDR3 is TGTGCCAGCAGTTCGATTACTTGGACAGGGGGTAAAGGGAACCCGAATGAAAAACTGTTTTTT.